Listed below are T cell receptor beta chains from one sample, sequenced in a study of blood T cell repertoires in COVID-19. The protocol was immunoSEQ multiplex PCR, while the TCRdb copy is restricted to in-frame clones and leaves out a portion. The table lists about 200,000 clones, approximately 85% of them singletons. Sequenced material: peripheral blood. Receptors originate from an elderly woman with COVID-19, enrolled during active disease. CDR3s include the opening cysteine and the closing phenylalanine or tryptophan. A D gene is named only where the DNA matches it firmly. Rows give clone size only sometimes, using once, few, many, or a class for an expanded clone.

TGTGCCATCAGTAAGGGGTCCCACGAGCAGTACTTC	CAISKGSHEQYF	.	TRBV10-3	.	TRBJ2-7
TGCGCCAGCAGCCGTCAAATCCTACAGGTAACTGAAGCTTTCTTT	CASSRQILQVTEAFF	.	TRBV5-1	.	TRBJ1-1
TGCAGCGCGTGGGTGGGACAGGGCGGCTACACCTTC	CSAWVGQGGYTF	.	TRBV29-1	TRBD1	TRBJ1-2
TGTGCCAGCAGCCACGAGGGTTGGGGGACCCAGTACTTC	CASSHEGWGTQYF	.	TRBV7-3	.	TRBJ2-5
TGTGCCAGCAGGGAGACAGGGCGAGCTTTCTTT	CASRETGRAFF	.	TRBV6-5	TRBD1	TRBJ1-1
TGCGCCAGCAGTCTTGATGACAGGAGGAACTATGGCTACACCTTC	CASSLDDRRNYGYTF	.	TRBV5-1	.	TRBJ1-2
TGTGCCAGCAGCTTAGGAGGGTTCGACACTGAAGCTTTCTTT	CASSLGGFDTEAFF	.	TRBV7-3	.	TRBJ1-1
TGTGCCAGCAGCCTGAGGGGGGGCGGCACTGAAGCTTTCTTT	CASSLRGGGTEAFF	.	TRBV6-5	.	TRBJ1-1
TGTGCCAGTAGTATGGCAGAGACCCAGTACTTC	CASSMAETQYF	.	TRBV19	.	TRBJ2-5
TGTGCCAGCAGTCGAAGCGGGTTGAACACAGATACGCAGTATTTT	CASSRSGLNTDTQYF	.	TRBV6-5	.	TRBJ2-3
TGTGCCAGCTCACCATCCCCGGGGTCCTACGAGCAGTACTTC	CASSPSPGSYEQYF	.	TRBV18	.	TRBJ2-7
TGTGCCAGCAGTTACAAAGGGGACACTGAAGCTTTCTTT	CASSYKGDTEAFF	.	TRBV6-5	.	TRBJ1-1
TGTGCCAGCAGTTTTAGAGGGTGGCAGTACTTC	CASSFRGWQYF	.	TRBV28	.	TRBJ2-7
TGTGCCAGCAGCCAGGCGCGGGGGATATATTCACCCCTCCACTTT	CASSQARGIYSPLHF	.	TRBV5-4	.	TRBJ1-6
TGTGCCAGCAGCTTAGTAAGGGGCGGCGGCTCCTACAATGAGCAGTTCTTC	CASSLVRGGGSYNEQFF	.	TRBV7-9	.	TRBJ2-1
TGTGCCAGCGTGTTGGGGACTAGACCTGCCGAGCAGTACTTC	CASVLGTRPAEQYF	.	TRBV6-5	TRBD2	TRBJ2-7
TGTGCCAGCAGTAGACAGGCTGAAAAACTGTTTTTT	CASSRQAEKLFF	.	TRBV2	.	TRBJ1-4
TGTGCCAGCAGCAGACAGGGTGCCCCGAGGTACTATGGCTACACCTTC	CASSRQGAPRYYGYTF	.	TRBV6-2/TRBV6-3	TRBD1	TRBJ1-2
TGTGCCAGCAGCTTAGGTATGAACACTGAAGCTTTCTTT	CASSLGMNTEAFF	.	TRBV7-9	.	TRBJ1-1
TGTGCCAGCAGTTACCAGGGCCGTGAGTACTTC	CASSYQGREYF	.	TRBV6-5	.	TRBJ2-5
TGCGCCAGCAGCCTTTGGGACAGGGCATCTGGAAACACCATATATTTT	CASSLWDRASGNTIYF	few	TRBV5-1	TRBD1	TRBJ1-3
TGTGCCACCAGCAGCTCACAGGGGGCTCTTCACCACTTC	CATSSSQGALHHF	.	TRBV15	TRBD1	TRBJ1-2
TGTGCCAGCAGACTAGCGGGGGGCACAGATACGCAGTATTTT	CASRLAGGTDTQYF	.	TRBV6-5	TRBD2	TRBJ2-3
TGCGCCAGCAGCCCGGAGGCCCTAGCGAACTATGGCTACACCTTC	CASSPEALANYGYTF	.	TRBV5-1	.	TRBJ1-2
TGCGCCAGCAGCCCTCGACAGGGAAGCGGTGAATGGGAGACCCAGTACTTC	CASSPRQGSGEWETQYF	.	TRBV5-1	TRBD1	TRBJ2-5
TGTGCCAGCAGCTCCGACAGGGAACCCCTTTCACCCCTCCACTTT	CASSSDREPLSPLHF	.	TRBV5-8	TRBD1	TRBJ1-6
TGTGCCACCAGTGAGCTGACGGGGGACCCGGAAAAACTGTTTTTT	CATSELTGDPEKLFF	.	TRBV24-1	.	TRBJ1-4
TGTGCCAGCAGCCCACTAGCTGGCTACGAGCAGTACTTC	CASSPLAGYEQYF	.	TRBV3-1/TRBV3-2	.	TRBJ2-7
TGTGCCAGCGAGCTTCGGGGAGGGCCTCCTGACGAGCAGTACTTC	CASELRGGPPDEQYF	.	TRBV2	TRBD2	TRBJ2-7
TGTGCCAGCAGCTTAGTGGGACAGGGGAACACTGAAGCTTTCTTT	CASSLVGQGNTEAFF	.	TRBV7-9	TRBD1	TRBJ1-1
TGTGCCACCAGCAGGCCAGACAGTCCTAAGGCTTTCTTT	CATSRPDSPKAFF	.	TRBV15	.	TRBJ1-1
TGCGCCAGCAGCCTTAGCGGGAGCGCCTACGAGCAGTACTTC	CASSLSGSAYEQYF	few	TRBV5-1	TRBD2	TRBJ2-7
TGTGCCAGCAGTGCGGTACTAGCGGGGAATGAGCAGTTCTTC	CASSAVLAGNEQFF	.	TRBV2	TRBD2	TRBJ2-1
TGTGCCAGCAGCCACTCCTACGAGCAGTACTTC	CASSHSYEQYF	.	TRBV11-2	.	TRBJ2-7
TGTGCCAGCAGCTTGACATCGGGACAGCCAATTTACCCTACGGGTGAAGCTTTCTTT	CASSLTSGQPIYPTGEAFF	.	TRBV5-5	TRBD1	TRBJ1-1
TGTGCCGGGGGGAGGGGAGATACGCAGTATTTT	CAGGRGDTQYF	.	TRBV7-9	TRBD2	TRBJ2-3
TGTGCCAGCAGCGCCCTCGACAGGGGAGGCAATCAGCCCCAGCATTTT	CASSALDRGGNQPQHF	.	TRBV7-8	TRBD1	TRBJ1-5
TGCGCCAGCAGTCAATGGCCCCAGCCCCAGCATTTT	CASSQWPQPQHF	.	TRBV23-1	.	TRBJ1-5
TGTGCCAGCAGCCAAGGTCCCACTCATGGCTACACCTTC	CASSQGPTHGYTF	.	TRBV3-1/TRBV3-2	.	TRBJ1-2
TGTGCCAGCAGCAAAAAAACAGGGGGCATCTACGAGCAGTACTTC	CASSKKTGGIYEQYF	.	TRBV11-2	TRBD1	TRBJ2-7
TGTGCCAGCAGGGGAACCGGACGGAGGATCTATGGCTACACCTTC	CASRGTGRRIYGYTF	few	TRBV13	.	TRBJ1-2
TGTGCCAGCAGTACCGGAGGGTGGTTGACTGAAGCTTTCTTT	CASSTGGWLTEAFF	.	TRBV28	.	TRBJ1-1
TGTGCTAGCAGCTTCACCACAGGGAACCAAGAGACCCAGTACTTC	CASSFTTGNQETQYF	.	TRBV7-7	.	TRBJ2-5
TGTGCCAGCAGCAATGCTCTAGCGGCTAGCACAGATACGCAGTATTTT	CASSNALAASTDTQYF	.	TRBV14	TRBD2	TRBJ2-3
TGTGCCAGCTCACCCCCACAGGCTCACAGGACCGAGCAGTTCTTC	CASSPPQAHRTEQFF	few	TRBV18	.	TRBJ2-1
TGTGCTAGTGGCCCCCCAGGGGCTGGCACCATATATTTT	CASGPPGAGTIYF	.	TRBV12-5	.	TRBJ1-3
TGTGCCAGCAGCTTAAACCTCCGGGTGGGAGCTGAAGCTTTCTTT	CASSLNLRVGAEAFF	once	TRBV7-2	.	TRBJ1-1
TGTGCCAGCAGTTCCCTAGCGGGGGGGCAGAATGAGCAGTTCTTC	CASSSLAGGQNEQFF	.	TRBV6-5	TRBD2	TRBJ2-1
TGTGCCAGCAGTGAATACATCGCAAACATTCAGTACTTC	CASSEYIANIQYF	.	TRBV2	.	TRBJ2-4
TGTGCCAGCAGCCCCTTTGGGGCCACAGATACGCAGTATTTT	CASSPFGATDTQYF	.	TRBV7-3	.	TRBJ2-3
TGCGCCAGCAGCGTTAGCGGGACAGGGGCAGATACGCAGTATTTT	CASSVSGTGADTQYF	.	TRBV5-1	TRBD1	TRBJ2-3
TGTGCCAGCAGCTTACCTGGCCTCCAGAACACTGAAGCTTTCTTT	CASSLPGLQNTEAFF	.	TRBV7-9	.	TRBJ1-1
TGTGCCAGCTCACCATCTGACAGATTCCCTCCTGAAGCTTTCTTT	CASSPSDRFPPEAFF	.	TRBV18	.	TRBJ1-1
TGTGCCAGCAGCGCTTGGGACAGGGGGACCGAGCAGTACTTC	CASSAWDRGTEQYF	.	TRBV9	TRBD1	TRBJ2-7
TGTGCCAGCAGGCAAACAGGGGTTCCCTCTCGGGGGTACTTC	CASRQTGVPSRGYF	.	TRBV2	TRBD1	TRBJ2-7